This TCR beta chain was captured in a study of blood T cell repertoires in COVID-19. Looking at the study overall: Spain, Italy and the United States supplied samples that represented acute and convalescent COVID-19.

This CDR3 has 14 amino acids. V lost 6 bases, J lost 3 bases, and 5 bases stayed unmatched. Germline V gives CDR1 MNHEY, CDR2 SVGEGT. This clone has only one observation. As handled by the study authors: The assay estimated nucleated cells by amplifying reference gene primers. Only in-frame clones appear in the TCRdb table, and some are missing; sequencing was by immunoSEQ multiplex PCR. That table furnishes V, J and clone size, whereas the DNA furnished D and trimming. The table records over 200,000 clones, almost 90% of them present only once. This chain connects TRBV6-2 or TRBV6-3 to TRBJ1-5; 7 nucleotides line up with TRBD1. Sequencing was done on a sample of peripheral blood. This TCR was sampled from an older woman with acute or convalescent COVID-19. The CDR3 here is CASSRQGHNQPQHF. In nucleotides, the CDR3 is TGTGCCAGCAGCCGACAGGGACACAATCAGCCCCAGCATTTT.